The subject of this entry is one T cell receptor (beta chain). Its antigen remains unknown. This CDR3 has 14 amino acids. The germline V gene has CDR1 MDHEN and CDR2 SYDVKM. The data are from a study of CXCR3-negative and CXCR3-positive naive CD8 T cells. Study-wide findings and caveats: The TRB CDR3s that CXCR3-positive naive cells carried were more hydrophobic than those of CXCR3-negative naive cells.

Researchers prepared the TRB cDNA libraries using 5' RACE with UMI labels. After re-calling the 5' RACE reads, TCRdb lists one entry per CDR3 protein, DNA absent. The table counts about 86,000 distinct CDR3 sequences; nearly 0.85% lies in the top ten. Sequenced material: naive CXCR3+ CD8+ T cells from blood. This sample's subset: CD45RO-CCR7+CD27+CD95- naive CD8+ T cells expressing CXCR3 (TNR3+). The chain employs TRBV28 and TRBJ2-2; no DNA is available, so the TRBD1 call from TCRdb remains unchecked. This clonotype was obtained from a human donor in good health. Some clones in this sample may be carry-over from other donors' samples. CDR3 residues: CASSLRGLNGELFF.